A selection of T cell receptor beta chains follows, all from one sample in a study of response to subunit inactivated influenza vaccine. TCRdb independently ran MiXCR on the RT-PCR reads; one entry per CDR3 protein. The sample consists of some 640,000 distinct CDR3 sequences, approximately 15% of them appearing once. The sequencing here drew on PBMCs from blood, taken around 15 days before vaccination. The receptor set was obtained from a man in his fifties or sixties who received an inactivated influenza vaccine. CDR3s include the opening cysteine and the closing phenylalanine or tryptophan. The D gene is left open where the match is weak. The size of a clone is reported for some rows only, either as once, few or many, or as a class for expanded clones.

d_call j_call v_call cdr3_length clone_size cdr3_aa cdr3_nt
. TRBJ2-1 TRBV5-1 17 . CASSLRVASSRYNEQFF TGCGCCAGCAGCTTGAGGGTGGCTAGCAGCAGATACAATGAGCAGTTCTTC
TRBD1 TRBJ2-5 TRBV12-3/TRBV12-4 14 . CASRKGQVPETQYF TGTGCCAGCAGAAAAGGACAGGTACCTGAGACCCAGTACTTC
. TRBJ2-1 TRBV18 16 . CASSPLTRSSYNEQFF TGTGCCAGCTCACCTCTCACTAGGAGCTCCTACAATGAGCAGTTCTTC
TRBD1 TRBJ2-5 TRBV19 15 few CASSTGQAIQETQYF TGTGCCAGTAGTACAGGACAGGCTATCCAAGAGACCCAGTACTTC
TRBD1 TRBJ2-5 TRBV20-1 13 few CSPLDNRGETQYF TGCAGTCCGCTAGATAACAGGGGCGAGACCCAGTACTTC
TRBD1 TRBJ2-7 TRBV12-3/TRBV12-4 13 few CASSLDRMYEQYF TGTGCCAGCTCACTGGACAGGATGTACGAGCAGTACTTC
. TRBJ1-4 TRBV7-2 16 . CASSLAQPPTNEKLFF TGTGCCAGCAGCTTAGCGCAGCCTCCAACTAATGAAAAACTGTTTTTT
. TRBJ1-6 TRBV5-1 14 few CASSLVDQDSPLHF TGCGCCAGCAGCTTGGTTGACCAGGACTCACCCCTCCACTTT
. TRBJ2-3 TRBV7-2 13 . CASSSIRTDTQYF TGTGCCAGCAGCTCCATACGGACAGATACGCAGTATTTT
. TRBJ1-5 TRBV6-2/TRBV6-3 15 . CASSLQVNSNQPQHF TGTGCCAGCAGTCTACAGGTAAATAGCAATCAGCCCCAGCATTTT
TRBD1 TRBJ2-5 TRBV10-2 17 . CASSEYPGHRGQETQYF TGCGCCAGCAGTGAATACCCTGGGCACAGGGGGCAAGAGACCCAGTACTTC
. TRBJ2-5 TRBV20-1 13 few CSRSRDYQETQYF TGCAGCCGTAGCCGGGACTACCAAGAGACCCAGTACTTC
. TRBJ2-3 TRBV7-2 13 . CASSFTTTDTQYF TGTGCCAGCAGCTTTACAACCACAGATACGCAGTATTTT
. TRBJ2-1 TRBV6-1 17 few CASSEAWGLAIDNEQFF TGTGCCAGCAGTGAAGCATGGGGCTTGGCTATTGACAATGAGCAGTTCTTC
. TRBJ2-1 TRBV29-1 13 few CSVGGTSWDEQFF TGCAGCGTTGGGGGGACCTCTTGGGATGAGCAGTTCTTC
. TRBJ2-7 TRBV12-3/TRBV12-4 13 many CASSFPGPNEQYF TGTGCCAGCAGTTTCCCAGGGCCCAACGAGCAGTACTTC
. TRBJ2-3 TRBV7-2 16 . CASSLGGVYRTDTQYF TGTGCCAGCAGCTTAGGCGGGGTCTATCGCACAGATACGCAGTATTTT
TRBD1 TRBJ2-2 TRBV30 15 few CAWSSDRGGPGELFF TGTGCCTGGAGTTCGGACAGGGGAGGGCCCGGGGAGCTGTTTTTT
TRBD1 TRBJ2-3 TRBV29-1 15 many CSVDARTGGTDTQYF TGCAGCGTTGATGCTCGGACAGGGGGTACAGATACGCAGTATTTT
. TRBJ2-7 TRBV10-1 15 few CASSDFGTSLYEQYF TGCGCCAGCAGTGATTTCGGGACAAGTCTCTACGAGCAGTACTTC
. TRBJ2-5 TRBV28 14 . CASSSGWRQETQYF TGTGCCAGCAGCTCAGGTTGGCGCCAAGAGACCCAGTACTTC
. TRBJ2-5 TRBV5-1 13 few CASSPGVEETQYF TGCGCCAGCAGCCCAGGGGTGGAGGAGACCCAGTACTTC
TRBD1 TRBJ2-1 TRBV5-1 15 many CASSGDSSSYNEQFF TGCGCCAGCAGCGGGGACAGTAGCTCCTACAATGAGCAGTTCTTC
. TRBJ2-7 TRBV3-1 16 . CASSKMGAGPTYEQYF TGTGCCAGCAGCAAGATGGGGGCAGGCCCTACCTACGAGCAGTACTTC
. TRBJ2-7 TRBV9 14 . CASSPSGPVHEQYF TGTGCCAGCAGCCCCTCCGGGCCTGTCCACGAGCAGTACTTC
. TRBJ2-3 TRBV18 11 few CASTLSDTQYF TGTGCCAGCACCCTCTCAGATACGCAGTATTTT
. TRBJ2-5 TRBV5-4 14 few CASQKDGGRETQYF TGTGCCAGCCAAAAGGACGGGGGCCGGGAGACCCAGTACTTC
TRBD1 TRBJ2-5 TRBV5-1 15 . CASSRTGQRMETQYF TGCGCCAGCAGCCGGACGGGACAGCGGATGGAGACCCAGTACTTC
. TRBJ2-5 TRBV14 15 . CASSRTQGGSETQYF TGTGCCAGCAGCCGAACCCAGGGGGGGAGCGAGACCCAGTACTTC
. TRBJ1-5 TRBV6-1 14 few CASSQDTFNQPQHF TGTGCCAGCAGTCAAGACACATTCAATCAGCCCCAGCATTTT
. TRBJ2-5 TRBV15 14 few CATSRVTAQRTQYF TGTGCCACCAGCAGAGTTACGGCTCAAAGGACCCAGTACTTC
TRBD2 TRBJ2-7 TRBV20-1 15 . CSARDTVGGYYEQYF TGCAGTGCTAGAGATACGGTGGGGGGGTACTACGAGCAGTACTTC
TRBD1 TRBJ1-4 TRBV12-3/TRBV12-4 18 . CATTLLQGGFGTNEKLFF TGTGCCACCACGTTACTACAGGGGGGCTTTGGAACTAATGAAAAACTGTTTTTT
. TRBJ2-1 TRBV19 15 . CASSIVAGAYNEQFF TGTGCCAGTAGTATAGTTGCGGGTGCTTACAATGAGCAGTTCTTC
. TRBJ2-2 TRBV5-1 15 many CASSLFGANTGELFF TGCGCCAGCAGCTTGTTCGGGGCGAACACCGGGGAGCTGTTTTTT
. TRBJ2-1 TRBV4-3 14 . CASSQDRGVNEQFF TGCGCCAGTAGCCAAGATCGAGGCGTTAATGAGCAGTTCTTC
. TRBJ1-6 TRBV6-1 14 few CASSAKPYNSPLHF TGTGCCAGCAGTGCAAAACCATATAATTCACCCCTCCACTTT
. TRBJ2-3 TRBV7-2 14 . CASSYAPSTDTQYF TGTGCCAGCAGCTACGCCCCAAGCACAGATACGCAGTATTTT
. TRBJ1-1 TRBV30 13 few CAWSLFANTEAFF TGTGCCTGGAGCTTGTTTGCGAACACTGAAGCTTTCTTT
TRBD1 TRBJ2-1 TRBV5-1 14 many CASSSGQGYNEQFF TGCGCCAGCAGCTCGGGACAGGGTTACAATGAGCAGTTCTTC
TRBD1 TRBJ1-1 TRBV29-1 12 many CSAGTANTEAFF TGCAGCGCCGGGACAGCGAACACTGAAGCTTTCTTT
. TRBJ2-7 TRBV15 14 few CATSKGRGTHEQYF TGTGCCACCAGCAAGGGACGAGGGACCCACGAGCAGTACTTC
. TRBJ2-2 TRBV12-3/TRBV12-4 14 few CASSPVLVSGELFF TGTGCCAGCAGTCCTGTTCTAGTCTCCGGGGAGCTGTTTTTT
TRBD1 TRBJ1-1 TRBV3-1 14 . CASRRTGGGTEAFF TGTGCCAGCAGGCGAACAGGGGGAGGCACTGAAGCTTTCTTT
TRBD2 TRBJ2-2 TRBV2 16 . CASSATTSGGAGELFF TGTGCCAGCAGTGCTACCACTAGCGGGGGGGCCGGGGAGCTGTTTTTT
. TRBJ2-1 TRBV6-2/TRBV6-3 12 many CASSYPGGEQFF TGTGCCAGCAGTTACCCCGGGGGTGAGCAGTTCTTC